The rows below give T cell receptor beta chains drawn from one sample of a study of cytomegalovirus exposure and HLA in healthy donors. Some clones are missing from TCRdb's copy, which holds only in-frame ones; the method was immunoSEQ multiplex PCR. The sample totals approximately 120,000 clones. Sequencing was performed on PBMCs. Receptors were obtained from a man aged 18 to 29 in good health and CMV-seronegative. Each CDR3 is given with its conserved first and last residue. D genes are given only for firm matches.

d_call,j_call,cdr3_length,v_call,cdr3_nt,cdr3_aa
TRBD2,TRBJ2-7,16,TRBV11-2,TGTGCCAGCAGCCGAGCCGGGACTAGCTCAATCTACGAGCAGTACTTC,CASSRAGTSSIYEQYF
.,TRBJ1-2,10,TRBV28,TGTGCCAGCAGCCGCTATGGCTACACCTTC,CASSRYGYTF
.,TRBJ2-5,13,TRBV13,TGTGCCAGCAGCCCCGGGACTCCGCCGGCCCAGTACTTC,CASSPGTPPAQYF
.,TRBJ1-5,15,TRBV6-1,TGTGCCAGCAAGGGGGGGGCAGGAACCAATCAGCCCCAGCATTTT,CASKGGAGTNQPQHF
.,TRBJ1-1,12,TRBV28,TGTGGGGTGGAGATGAAGAACACTGAAGCTTTCTTT,CGVEMKNTEAFF
TRBD2,TRBJ2-1,14,TRBV5-5,TGTGCCAGCTCCCGGGGGGGGTCCTACAATGAGCAGTTCTTC,CASSRGGSYNEQFF
.,TRBJ2-1,14,TRBV2,TGTGCCAGCACCCCAGGGACTGCCTACAATGAGCAGTTCTTC,CASTPGTAYNEQFF
TRBD1,TRBJ1-1,14,TRBV18,TGTGCCAGCTCAGCACAGGGGGCCAACACTGAAGCTTTCTTT,CASSAQGANTEAFF
.,TRBJ1-1,13,TRBV28,TGTGCCAGCAGTTGGGGACAGAACACTGAAGCTTTCTTT,CASSWGQNTEAFF
.,TRBJ2-7,15,TRBV5-8,TGTGCCAGCAGCACCCAACAGGGGAGGCTCTACGAGCAGTACTTC,CASSTQQGRLYEQYF
TRBD2,TRBJ2-2,15,TRBV11-3,TGTGCCAGCAGCTCACGGACTAGCTGGACCGGGGAGCTGTTTTTT,CASSSRTSWTGELFF
.,TRBJ1-2,15,TRBV4-1,TGCGCCAGCAGCCAAGATCCGGCCCGGGGGTGGGGCTACACCTTC,CASSQDPARGWGYTF